The 17 T cell receptor beta chains below were found in one sample sequenced in a study of T cell responses to AZD1222 COVID-19 vaccine. This table comes from immunoSEQ multiplex PCR, and its TCRdb copy is limited to in-frame clones, with some not included. The sample lists about 140,000 clones; 85% to 95% were seen once. Material: peripheral blood, obtained on day 0 of AZD1222 vaccination. The source of these receptors is an adult in good health.

This rearrangement joins TRBV5-4 to TRBJ1-2; D remains unclear. Per the germline V gene, CDR1 is SGHNT and CDR2 is YYREEE (reference sequence). With 4 bases removed from V and 8 bases from J, the gap between germline ends came to 15 bases. The CDR3 is 13 amino acids. This CDR3 is CASSAGRSSGYTF. The CDR3 bases are TGTGCCAGCAGCGCCGGACGGAGTAGCGGCTACACCTTC. The whole variable domain, filled in from reference TRBV5-4 and TRBJ1-2, reads ETGVTQSPTHLIKTRGQQVTLRCSSQSGHNTVSWYQQALGQGPQFIFQYYREEENGRGNFPPRFSGLQFPNYSSELNVNALELDDSALYLCASSAGRSSGYTFGSGTRLTVV.

The chain joins TRBV28 to TRBJ1-6, with 10 bases that match TRBD1. After removal of 2 bases from V and 12 bases from J, the junction contained 7 bases not matched to a gene. This CDR3 has 15 amino acids. Germline CDR1 is MDHEN and CDR2 is SYDVKM. The CDR3 spells CASSLPGQGGRPLHF. The CDR3 bases are TGTGCCAGCAGTTTACCAGGACAGGGGGGTCGACCCCTCCACTTT.

This clone was counted between two and nine times. This chain links TRBV2 with TRBJ1-1; no reliable D call. V gave up 3 bases and J gave up 3 bases, with 8 bases separating them. CDR1 is SNHLY, CDR2 FYNNEI, per germline. The CDR3 spans 13 residues. The CDR3 bases are TGTGCCAGCAGTGATATTCGGGACACTGAAGCTTTCTTT. Its protein product is CASSDIRDTEAFF.

The chain uses TRBV7-8 and TRBJ2-7; D not resolved. Germline CDR1 SGHVS, CDR2 FQNEAQ. The CDR3 covers 12 residues. V was cut by 5 bases and J by 3 bases, with 8 bases left in between. For the CDR3, the DNA is TGTGCCAGCAGCCCCCACAGCTACGAGCAGTACTTC. It is translated as CASSPHSYEQYF. Full variable domain (remainder filled in from reference TRBV7-8 and TRBJ2-7): GAGVSQSPRYKVAKRGQDVALRCDPISGHVSLFWYQQALGQGPEFLTYFQNEAQLDKSGLPSDRFFAERPEGSVSTLKIQRTQQEDSAVYLCASSPHSYEQYFGPGTRLTVT.

The DNA for the CDR3 is TGTGCCAGCAGCTTCAGGGTTCGGGCCGAGCAGTACTTC. Translated, it gives CASSFRVRAEQYF. This chain connects TRBV5-8 to TRBJ2-7; TRBD1 is a possible D gene (5 bases). The CDR3 has 13 residues. Per the germline V gene, CDR1 is SGHTS and CDR2 is YDEGEE. With 2 bases removed from V and 6 bases from J, the gap between germline ends came to 12 bases.

The CDR3, as DNA: TGTGCCAGCAGCCTGGGGGGGGACTCCTACGAGCAGTACTTC. Translation gives CASSLGGDSYEQYF. The chain is built from TRBV7-8 and TRBJ2-7, with TRBD2 matching 7 bases. CDR1 and CDR2 from the germline V gene are SGHVS and FQNEAQ. V lost 5 bases, J lost 0 bases, and 4 bases stayed unmatched. The CDR3 has 14 amino acids. Looking up the rest from reference TRBV7-8 and TRBJ2-7 gives the full variable domain: GAGVSQSPRYKVAKRGQDVALRCDPISGHVSLFWYQQALGQGPEFLTYFQNEAQLDKSGLPSDRFFAERPEGSVSTLKIQRTQQEDSAVYLCASSLGGDSYEQYFGPGTRLTVT.

The V call is TRBV5-1, the J call TRBJ2-5; D ambiguous. This CDR3 comprises 12 residues. Trimming left V 4 bases short and J 0 bases short, with 4 bases between. Germline V gene lookup returns CDR1 SGHRS and CDR2 YFSETQ. CDR3 coding DNA: TGCGCCAGCAGCCCCGACCAAGAGACCCAGTACTTC. This encodes CASSPDQETQYF.

The rearrangement uses TRBV9 and TRBJ1-6; D remains ambiguous. Germline V gene data show CDR1 as SGDLS and CDR2 as YYNGEE. The CDR3 is 12 residues long. V was trimmed by 0 bases and J by 13 bases, leaving 8 bases between them. CDR3: CASSVGLSPLHF. The DNA of the CDR3 is TGTGCCAGCAGCGTAGGACTCTCTCCCCTCCACTTT.

The V call is TRBV4-3, the J call TRBJ1-6; D not resolved. The ends were cut back, 5 bases at V and 3 bases at J, with 14 bases in the middle. Per germline, CDR1 LGHNA and CDR2 YSLEER. The CDR3 loop spans 16 amino acids. The CDR3 here is CASSTKMAGYNSPLHF. CDR3 in DNA: TGCGCCAGCAGCACTAAGATGGCAGGCTATAATTCACCCCTCCACTTT.

This chain links TRBV5-1 with TRBJ2-2; D is unresolved. V lost 4 bases and J 7 bases, leaving 8 bases between the germline ends. This CDR3 is 12 amino acids long. CDR1 and CDR2 (germline): SGHRS, YFSETQ. The CDR3 loop reads CASSEIRGELFF. The CDR3 nucleotides read TGCGCCAGCAGCGAGATTCGCGGGGAGCTGTTTTTT.

This clone was counted a single time. This chain uses TRBV7-2 with TRBJ2-5; weak D call: TRBD2 (7 bases). The CDR3 spans 16 residues. CDR1 and CDR2 (germline): SGHTA, FQGNSA. V was pared by 1 base and J by 3 bases, with 15 bases between. In nucleotides, the CDR3 is TGTGCCAGCAGCTTAGAGTCGCGGGGGCTGGAAGAGACCCAGTACTTC. Translation gives CASSLESRGLEETQYF.

The V and J genes are TRBV7-9 and TRBJ1-6; TRBD1 might be the D (5 bases). V lost 1 base and J lost 7, with 8 bases in between. Germline V gives CDR1 SEHNR, CDR2 FQNEAQ (reference sequence). The CDR3 is made up of 14 amino acids. As DNA, the CDR3 is TGTGCCAGCAGCTTAGGAGGGACGAATTCACCCCTCCACTTT. It translates to CASSLGGTNSPLHF.

V gene TRBV28 combines with J gene TRBJ1-4; maybe TRBD1 (6 bases). V gave up 2 bases and J gave up 7 bases, with 11 bases separating them. The germline CDR1 and CDR2 sequences are MDHEN and SYDVKM. This CDR3 has 14 amino acids. This chain's CDR3 is CASSLVGRGEKLFF. The CDR3 DNA reads as TGTGCCAGCAGTTTAGTTGGCAGGGGTGAAAAACTGTTTTTT. The full variable domain, in which reference TRBV28 and TRBJ1-4 provide the parts outside the CDR3, is DVKVTQSSRYLVKRTGEKVFLECVQDMDHENMFWYRQDPGLGLRLIYFSYDVKMKEKGDIPEGYSVSREKKERFSLILESASTNQTSMYLCASSLVGRGEKLFFGSGTQLSVL.

The J gene is TRBJ2-5, the V gene TRBV6-2 or TRBV6-3; no firm D call. V was shortened by 4 bases and J by 1 base, with 7 bases between the two germline ends. Germline-derived CDR1 and CDR2 are MNHEY and SVGEGT. The CDR3 spans 13 residues. CDR3 DNA sequence: TGTGCCAGCAGTTCCCGGCCCCAAGAGACCCAGTACTTC. Its protein is CASSSRPQETQYF.

The rearrangement links TRBV6-5 to TRBJ2-1; 10 nucleotides align to TRBD1. CDR3 length: 12 residues. Germline V gives CDR1 MNHEY, CDR2 SVGAGI. Germline trimming cut 11 bases from V and 5 bases from J; bases unmatched to any gene: 3. The CDR3 region has the DNA TGTGCCGGACAGGGGGAAAACAATGAGCAGTTCTTC. Translated: CAGQGENNEQFF.

The genes are TRBV18 and TRBJ2-5; D is possibly TRBD2 (6 bases). V was cut by 1 base and J by 5 bases, with 11 bases left in between. The CDR3 extends over 14 amino acids. The germline CDR1 and CDR2 sequences are KGHSH and LQKENI. CDR3 residues: CASSPQSGGETQYF. DNA of the CDR3: TGTGCCAGCTCACCACAGTCCGGAGGGGAGACCCAGTACTTC.

The genes are TRBV7-9 and TRBJ1-2; 9 bases are a match to TRBD1. Germline lookup yields CDR1 SEHNR and CDR2 FQNEAQ (reference sequence). This CDR3 region has 12 residues. J lost 6 bases, V lost 9 bases, and 5 bases had no gene match. This chain's CDR3 is CASEDRGDGYTF. The DNA for the CDR3 is TGTGCCAGTGAAGACAGGGGGGATGGCTACACCTTC.